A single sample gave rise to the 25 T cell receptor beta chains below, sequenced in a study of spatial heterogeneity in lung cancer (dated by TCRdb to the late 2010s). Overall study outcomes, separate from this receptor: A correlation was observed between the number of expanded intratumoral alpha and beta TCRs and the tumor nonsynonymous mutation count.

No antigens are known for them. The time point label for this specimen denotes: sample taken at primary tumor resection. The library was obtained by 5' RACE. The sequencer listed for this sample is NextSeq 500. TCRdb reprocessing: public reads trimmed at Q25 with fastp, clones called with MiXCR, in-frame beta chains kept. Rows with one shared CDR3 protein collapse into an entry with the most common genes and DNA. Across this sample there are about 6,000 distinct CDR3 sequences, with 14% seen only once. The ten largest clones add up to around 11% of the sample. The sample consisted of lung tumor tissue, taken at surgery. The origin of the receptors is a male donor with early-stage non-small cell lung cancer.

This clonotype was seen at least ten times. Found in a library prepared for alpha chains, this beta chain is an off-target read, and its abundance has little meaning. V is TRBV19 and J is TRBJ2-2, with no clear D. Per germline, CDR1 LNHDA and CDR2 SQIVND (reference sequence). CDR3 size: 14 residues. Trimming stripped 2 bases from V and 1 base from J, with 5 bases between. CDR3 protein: CASSIKGNTGELFF. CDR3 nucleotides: TGTGCCAGTAGTATAAAGGGGAACACCGGGGAGCTGTTTTTT.

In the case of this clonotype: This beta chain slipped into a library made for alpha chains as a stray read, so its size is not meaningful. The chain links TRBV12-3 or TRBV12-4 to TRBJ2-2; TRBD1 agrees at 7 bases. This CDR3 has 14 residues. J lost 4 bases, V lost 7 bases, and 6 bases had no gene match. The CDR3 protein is CASKLDRATGELFF. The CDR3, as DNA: TGTGCCAGCAAATTAGACAGGGCCACCGGGGAGCTGTTTTTT.

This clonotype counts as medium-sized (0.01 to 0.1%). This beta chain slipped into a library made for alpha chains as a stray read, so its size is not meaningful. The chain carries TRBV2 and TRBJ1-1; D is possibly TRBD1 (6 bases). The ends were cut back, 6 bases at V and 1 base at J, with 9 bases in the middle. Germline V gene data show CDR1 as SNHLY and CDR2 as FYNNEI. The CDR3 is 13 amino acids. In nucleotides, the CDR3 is TGTGCCAGCAGAAGGGGGGAGAACACTGAAGCTTTCTTT. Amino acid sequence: CASRRGENTEAFF.

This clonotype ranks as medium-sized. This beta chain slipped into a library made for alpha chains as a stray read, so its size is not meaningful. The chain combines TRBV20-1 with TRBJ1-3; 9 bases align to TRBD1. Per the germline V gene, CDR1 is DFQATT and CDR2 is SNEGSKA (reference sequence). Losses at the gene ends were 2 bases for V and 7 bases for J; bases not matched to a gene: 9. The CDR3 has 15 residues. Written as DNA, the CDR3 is TGCAGTGCTAGACCCAGGGACAGGGCTCCGAACACCATATATTTT. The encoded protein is CSARPRDRAPNTIYF.

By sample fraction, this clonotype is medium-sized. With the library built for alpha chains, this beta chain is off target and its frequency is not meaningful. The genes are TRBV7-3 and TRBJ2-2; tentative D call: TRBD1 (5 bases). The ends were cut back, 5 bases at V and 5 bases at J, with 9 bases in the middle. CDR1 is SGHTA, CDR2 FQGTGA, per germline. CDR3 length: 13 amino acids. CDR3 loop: CASSIQGTGELFF. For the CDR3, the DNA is TGTGCCAGCAGCATCCAGGGTACCGGGGAGCTGTTTTTT.

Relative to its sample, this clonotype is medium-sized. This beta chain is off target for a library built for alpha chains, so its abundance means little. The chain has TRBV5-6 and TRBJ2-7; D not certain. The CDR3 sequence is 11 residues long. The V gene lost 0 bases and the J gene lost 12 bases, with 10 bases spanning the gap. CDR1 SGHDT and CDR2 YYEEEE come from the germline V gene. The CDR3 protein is CASSLGPPRYF. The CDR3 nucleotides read TGTGCCAGCAGCTTGGGACCACCCCGGTACTTC.

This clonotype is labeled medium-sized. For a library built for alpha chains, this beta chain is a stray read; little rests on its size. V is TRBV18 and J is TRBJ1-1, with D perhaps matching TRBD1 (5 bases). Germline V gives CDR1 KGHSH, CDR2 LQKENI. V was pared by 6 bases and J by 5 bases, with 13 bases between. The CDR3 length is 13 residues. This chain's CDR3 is CASSLRQGTEAFF. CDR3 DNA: TGTGCCAGCTCCCTCCGGCAGGGAACTGAAGCTTTCTTT.

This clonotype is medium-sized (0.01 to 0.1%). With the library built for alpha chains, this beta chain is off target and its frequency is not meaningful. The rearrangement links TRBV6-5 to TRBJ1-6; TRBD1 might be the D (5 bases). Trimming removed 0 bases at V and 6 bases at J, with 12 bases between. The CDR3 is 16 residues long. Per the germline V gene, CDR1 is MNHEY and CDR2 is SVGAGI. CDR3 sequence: CASSYSPQGRNSPLHF. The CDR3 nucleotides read TGTGCCAGCAGTTACTCTCCGCAGGGCCGTAATTCACCCCTCCACTTT.

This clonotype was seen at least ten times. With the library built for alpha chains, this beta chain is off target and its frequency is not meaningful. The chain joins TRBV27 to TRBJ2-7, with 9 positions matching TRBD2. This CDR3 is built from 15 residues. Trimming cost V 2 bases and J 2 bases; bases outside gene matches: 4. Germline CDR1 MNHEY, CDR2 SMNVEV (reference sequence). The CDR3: CASSLARGRAYEQYF. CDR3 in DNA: TGTGCCAGCAGTTTAGCGCGCGGGAGGGCCTACGAGCAGTACTTC.

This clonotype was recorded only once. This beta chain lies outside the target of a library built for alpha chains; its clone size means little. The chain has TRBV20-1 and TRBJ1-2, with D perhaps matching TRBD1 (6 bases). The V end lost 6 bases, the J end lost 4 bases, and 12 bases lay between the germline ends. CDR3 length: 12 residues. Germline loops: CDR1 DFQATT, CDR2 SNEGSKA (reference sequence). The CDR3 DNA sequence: TGCAGTGCCACAGGGAACTTCTATGGCTACACCTTC. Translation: CSATGNFYGYTF.

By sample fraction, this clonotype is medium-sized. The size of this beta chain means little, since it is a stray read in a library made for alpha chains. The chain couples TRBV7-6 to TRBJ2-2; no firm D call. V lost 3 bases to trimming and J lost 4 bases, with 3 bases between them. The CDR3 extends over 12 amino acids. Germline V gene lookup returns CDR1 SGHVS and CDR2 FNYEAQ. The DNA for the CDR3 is TGTGCCAGCAGCTTTGTCACCGGGGAGCTGTTTTTT. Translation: CASSFVTGELFF.

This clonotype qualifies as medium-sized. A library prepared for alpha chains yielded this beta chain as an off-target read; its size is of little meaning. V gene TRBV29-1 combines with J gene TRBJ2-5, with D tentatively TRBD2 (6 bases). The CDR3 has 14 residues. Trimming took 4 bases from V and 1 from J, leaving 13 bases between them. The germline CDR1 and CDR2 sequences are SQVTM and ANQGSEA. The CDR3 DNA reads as TGCAGCGTTGCGGCGGCGGGACTCCAAGAGACCCAGTACTTC. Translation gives CSVAAAGLQETQYF. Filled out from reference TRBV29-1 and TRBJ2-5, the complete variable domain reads SAVISQKPSRDICQRGTSLTIQCQVDSQVTMMFWYRQQPGQSLTLIATANQGSEATYESGFVIDKFPISRPNLTFSTLTVSNMSPEDSSIYLCSVAAAGLQETQYFGPGTRLLVL.

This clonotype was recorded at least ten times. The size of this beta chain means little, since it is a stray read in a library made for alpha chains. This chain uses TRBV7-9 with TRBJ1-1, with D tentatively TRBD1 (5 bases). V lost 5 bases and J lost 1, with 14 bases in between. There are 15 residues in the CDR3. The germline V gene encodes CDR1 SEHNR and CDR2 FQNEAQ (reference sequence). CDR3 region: CASSLRDPGNTEAFF. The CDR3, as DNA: TGTGCCAGCAGCCTAAGGGACCCGGGGAACACTGAAGCTTTCTTT.

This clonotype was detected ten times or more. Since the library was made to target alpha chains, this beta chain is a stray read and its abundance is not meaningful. This CDR3 reads CASSYRTGGVTEAFF. For the CDR3, the DNA is TGTGCCAGCAGTTACCGGACAGGGGGCGTCACTGAAGCTTTCTTT. The chain recombines TRBV6-6 with TRBJ1-1, with 11 bases that match TRBD1. Germline V gene data show CDR1 as MNHNY and CDR2 as SVGAGI (reference sequence). J was trimmed by 4 bases and V by 2 bases; bases with no gene match: 3. The CDR3 runs to 15 residues.

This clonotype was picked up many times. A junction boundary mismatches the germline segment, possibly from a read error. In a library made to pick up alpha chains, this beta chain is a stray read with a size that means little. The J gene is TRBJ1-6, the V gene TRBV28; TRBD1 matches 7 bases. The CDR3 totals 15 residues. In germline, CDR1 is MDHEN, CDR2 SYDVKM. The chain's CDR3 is CASNLEQGWDSPLHF. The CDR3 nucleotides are TGTGCCAGCAATTTAGAACAGGGGTGGGATTCACCCCTCCACTTT. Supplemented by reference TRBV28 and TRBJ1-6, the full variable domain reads DVKVTQSSRYLVKRTGEKVFLECVQDMDHENMFWYRQDPGLGLRLIYFSYDVKMKEKGDIPEGYSVSREKKERFSLILESASTNQTSMYLCASNLEQGWDSPLHFGNGTRLTVT.

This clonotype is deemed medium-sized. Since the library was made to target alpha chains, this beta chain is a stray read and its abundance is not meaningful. The CDR3 spells CASSTGQFEQYF. The CDR3 DNA sequence: TGTGCCAGCAGTACCGGACAGTTCGAGCAGTACTTC. The V and J genes are TRBV28 and TRBJ2-7, with D possibly being TRBD1 (6 bases). V was shortened by 5 bases and J by 6 bases, with 11 bases between the two germline ends. The CDR3 is 12 residues long. The germline V gene encodes CDR1 MDHEN and CDR2 SYDVKM. The variable domain in full, completed from reference TRBV28 and TRBJ2-7, reads DVKVTQSSRYLVKRTGEKVFLECVQDMDHENMFWYRQDPGLGLRLIYFSYDVKMKEKGDIPEGYSVSREKKERFSLILESASTNQTSMYLCASSTGQFEQYFGPGTRLTVT.

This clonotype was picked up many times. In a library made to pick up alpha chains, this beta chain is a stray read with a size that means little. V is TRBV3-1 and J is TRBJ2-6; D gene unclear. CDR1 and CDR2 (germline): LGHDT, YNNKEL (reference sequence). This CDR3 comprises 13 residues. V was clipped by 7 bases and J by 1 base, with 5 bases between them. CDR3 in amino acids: CASKVSGANVLTF. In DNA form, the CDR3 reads TGTGCCAGCAAAGTTTCTGGGGCCAACGTCCTGACTTTC.

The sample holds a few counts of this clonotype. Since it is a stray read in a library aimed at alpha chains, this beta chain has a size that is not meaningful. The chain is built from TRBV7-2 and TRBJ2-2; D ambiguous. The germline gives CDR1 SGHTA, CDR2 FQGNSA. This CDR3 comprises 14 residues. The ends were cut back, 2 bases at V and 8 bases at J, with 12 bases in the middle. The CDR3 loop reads CASSLTGPLGELFF. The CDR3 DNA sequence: TGTGCCAGCAGCTTAACGGGCCCCCTAGGGGAGCTGTTTTTT. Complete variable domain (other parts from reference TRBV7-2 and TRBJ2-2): GAGVSQSPSNKVTEKGKDVELRCDPISGHTALYWYRQSLGQGLEFLIYFQGNSAPDKSGLPSDRFSAERTGGSVSTLTIQRTQQEDSAVYLCASSLTGPLGELFFGEGSRLTVL.

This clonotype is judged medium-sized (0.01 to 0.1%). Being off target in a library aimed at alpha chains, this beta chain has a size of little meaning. The CDR3: CASSFGPRDGSNQPQHF. DNA of the CDR3: TGTGCCAGCAGTTTTGGGCCCCGGGACGGCAGCAATCAGCCCCAGCATTTT. This chain links TRBV27 with TRBJ1-5; tentative D call: TRBD1 (5 bases). Germline assignment: CDR1 MNHEY and CDR2 SMNVEV (reference sequence). The CDR3 loop spans 17 amino acids. With 3 bases removed from V and 1 base from J, the gap between germline ends came to 16 bases.

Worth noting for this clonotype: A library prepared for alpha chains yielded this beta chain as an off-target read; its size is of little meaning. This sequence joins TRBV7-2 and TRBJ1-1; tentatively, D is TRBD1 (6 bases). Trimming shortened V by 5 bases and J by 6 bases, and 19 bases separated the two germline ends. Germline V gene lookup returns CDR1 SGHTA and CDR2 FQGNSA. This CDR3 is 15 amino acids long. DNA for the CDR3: TGTGCCAGCAGCCCAGGACAGAGTGGCTTTGCTGAAGCTTTCTTT. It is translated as CASSPGQSGFAEAFF. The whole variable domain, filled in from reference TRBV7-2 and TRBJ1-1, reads GAGVSQSPSNKVTEKGKDVELRCDPISGHTALYWYRQSLGQGLEFLIYFQGNSAPDKSGLPSDRFSAERTGGSVSTLTIQRTQQEDSAVYLCASSPGQSGFAEAFFGQGTRLTVV.

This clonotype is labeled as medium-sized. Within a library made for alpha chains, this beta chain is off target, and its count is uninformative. The chain's CDR3 is CASSRQGGLEGTEAFF. The CDR3 DNA reads as TGTGCCAGCAGCCGACAGGGAGGCCTCGAAGGCACTGAAGCTTTCTTT. This chain joins TRBV28 and TRBJ1-1, with TRBD1 matching over 7 bases. Germline CDR1 is MDHEN and CDR2 is SYDVKM. The trim removed 6 bases at V and 4 bases at J, leaving 14 bases unmatched. The CDR3 covers 16 residues. Looking up the rest from reference TRBV28 and TRBJ1-1 gives the full variable domain: DVKVTQSSRYLVKRTGEKVFLECVQDMDHENMFWYRQDPGLGLRLIYFSYDVKMKEKGDIPEGYSVSREKKERFSLILESASTNQTSMYLCASSRQGGLEGTEAFFGQGTRLTVV.

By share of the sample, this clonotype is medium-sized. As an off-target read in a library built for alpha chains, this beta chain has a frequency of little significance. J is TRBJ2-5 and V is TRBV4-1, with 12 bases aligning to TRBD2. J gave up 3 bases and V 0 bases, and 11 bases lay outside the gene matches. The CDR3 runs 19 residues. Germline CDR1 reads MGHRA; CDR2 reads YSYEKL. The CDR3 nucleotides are TGCGCCAGCAGCCAAGATTTTCTAGCGGGAGGGCCGAGGGAAGAGACCCAGTACTTC. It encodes CASSQDFLAGGPREETQYF.

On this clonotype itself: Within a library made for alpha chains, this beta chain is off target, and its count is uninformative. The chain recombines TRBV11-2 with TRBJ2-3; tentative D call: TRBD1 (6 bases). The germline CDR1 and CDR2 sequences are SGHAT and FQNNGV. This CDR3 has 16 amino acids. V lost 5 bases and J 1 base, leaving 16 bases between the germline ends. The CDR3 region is CASSRQRDTRTDTQYF. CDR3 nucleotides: TGTGCCAGCAGCCGGCAACGGGACACCCGCACAGATACGCAGTATTTT.

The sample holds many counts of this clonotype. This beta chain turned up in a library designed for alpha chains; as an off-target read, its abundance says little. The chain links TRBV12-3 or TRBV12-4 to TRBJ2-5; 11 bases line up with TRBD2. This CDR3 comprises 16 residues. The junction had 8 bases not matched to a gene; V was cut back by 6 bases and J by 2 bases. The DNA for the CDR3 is TGTGCCAGCAGCCCTAAGGGGACTAGCGGACAAGAGACCCAGTACTTC. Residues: CASSPKGTSGQETQYF.

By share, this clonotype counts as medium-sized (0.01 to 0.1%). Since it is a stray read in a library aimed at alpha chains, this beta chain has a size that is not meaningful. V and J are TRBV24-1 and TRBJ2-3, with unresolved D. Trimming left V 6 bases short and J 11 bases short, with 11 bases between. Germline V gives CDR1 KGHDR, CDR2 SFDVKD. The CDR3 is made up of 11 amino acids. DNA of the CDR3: TGTGCCACCAGTCGACTTGAGGAGCAGTATTTT. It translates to CATSRLEEQYF.